These T cell receptor beta chains were read from a single sample in a study of early T cells in non-severe SARS-CoV-2 infection. TCRdb recomputed calls from the 5' RACE reads with MiXCR, one row per CDR3 protein. The sample shows 25,000 to 35,000 distinct CDR3 sequences, 6% to 7% of them seen only once. The specimen was whole blood. The receptors shown here come from an adult who was a healthcare worker with PCR-confirmed SARS-CoV-2 infection or an uninfected control (not recorded which). The CDR3 runs from the conserved cysteine through the conserved F or W. A D gene is named only where the DNA matches it firmly. Size tells how often a clone was seen (once, few, many) or the class of an expanded clone, and some rows leave it out.

j_gene: TRBJ2-3; v_gene: TRBV18; abundance: many; d_gene: .; CDR3aa: CASSPGLQDTQYF; CDR3nt: TGTGCCAGCTCACCTGGGTTGCAAGATACGCAGTATTTT
j_gene: TRBJ2-1; v_gene: TRBV7-8; abundance: many; d_gene: TRBD1; CDR3aa: CASSAYRGVSYNEQFF; CDR3nt: TGTGCCAGCAGCGCCTACAGGGGGGTCTCCTACAATGAGCAGTTCTTC
j_gene: TRBJ1-1; v_gene: TRBV12-3/TRBV12-4; abundance: .; d_gene: TRBD1; CDR3aa: CASSSHRGGIPKGDTEAFF; CDR3nt: TGTGCCAGCAGTTCGCACAGGGGAGGGATTCCGAAGGGGGACACTGAAGCTTTCTTT
j_gene: TRBJ2-5; v_gene: TRBV15; abundance: .; d_gene: .; CDR3aa: CATSSEVGETQYF; CDR3nt: TGTGCCACCAGCAGCGAAGTAGGAGAGACCCAGTACTTC
j_gene: TRBJ2-1; v_gene: TRBV28; abundance: .; d_gene: TRBD1; CDR3aa: CASSSPGDRGRREQFF; CDR3nt: TGTGCCAGCAGTTCCCCCGGGGACAGGGGGCGTCGTGAGCAGTTCTTC
j_gene: TRBJ2-2; v_gene: TRBV20-1; abundance: .; d_gene: .; CDR3aa: CSAQRSLNTGELFF; CDR3nt: TGCAGTGCCCAGAGGTCACTGAACACCGGGGAGCTGTTTTTT
j_gene: TRBJ2-7; v_gene: TRBV5-5; abundance: many; d_gene: TRBD1; CDR3aa: CASSPRDSFPNPYEQYF; CDR3nt: TGTGCCAGCAGCCCCCGGGACAGTTTCCCGAACCCCTACGAGCAGTACTTC
j_gene: TRBJ2-1; v_gene: TRBV19; abundance: .; d_gene: TRBD2; CDR3aa: CASSMTSGLPYNEQFF; CDR3nt: TGTGCCAGTAGTATGACTAGCGGCCTTCCCTACAATGAGCAGTTCTTC
j_gene: TRBJ2-7; v_gene: TRBV7-8; abundance: many; d_gene: TRBD2; CDR3aa: CGSGSRHEQYF; CDR3nt: TGTGGTAGCGGGAGTAGGCACGAGCAGTACTTC
j_gene: TRBJ2-3; v_gene: TRBV20-1; abundance: many; d_gene: TRBD2; CDR3aa: CSARGLRPETGLAGGPTDTQYF; CDR3nt: TGCAGTGCTAGAGGACTTCGGCCCGAGACGGGACTAGCGGGAGGTCCCACAGATACGCAGTATTTT
j_gene: TRBJ2-5; v_gene: TRBV6-5; abundance: many; d_gene: .; CDR3aa: CASSYRARETQYF; CDR3nt: TGTGCCAGCAGTTATAGGGCGCGGGAGACCCAGTACTTC
j_gene: TRBJ2-3; v_gene: TRBV7-9; abundance: many; d_gene: .; CDR3aa: CASSLGVDTQYF; CDR3nt: TGTGCCAGCAGCTTAGGGGTGGATACGCAGTATTTT
j_gene: TRBJ1-2; v_gene: TRBV19; abundance: many; d_gene: .; CDR3aa: CASSGGHHYGYTF; CDR3nt: TGTGCCAGTAGTGGTGGGCACCATTATGGCTACACCTTC
j_gene: TRBJ2-1; v_gene: TRBV11-2; abundance: many; d_gene: .; CDR3aa: CASSPSAVGSYNEQFF; CDR3nt: TGTGCCAGCAGCCCATCGGCAGTGGGATCCTACAATGAGCAGTTCTTC
j_gene: TRBJ1-1; v_gene: TRBV20-1; abundance: many; d_gene: .; CDR3aa: CSARDRTANTEAFF; CDR3nt: TGCAGTGCTAGAGATCGGACAGCGAACACTGAAGCTTTCTTT
j_gene: TRBJ2-1; v_gene: TRBV12-3/TRBV12-4; abundance: many; d_gene: .; CDR3aa: CASSLNPAGLSYNEQFF; CDR3nt: TGTGCCAGCAGTTTAAATCCAGCGGGCCTCTCCTACAATGAGCAGTTCTTC
j_gene: TRBJ2-1; v_gene: TRBV20-1; abundance: few; d_gene: .; CDR3aa: CSAPRTGVNEQFF; CDR3nt: TGCAGTGCTCCCCGGACGGGAGTTAATGAGCAGTTCTTC
j_gene: TRBJ2-4; v_gene: TRBV28; abundance: many; d_gene: TRBD1; CDR3aa: CASSSTGTVNIQYF; CDR3nt: TGTGCCAGCAGTTCAACCGGGACAGTAAACATTCAGTACTTC
j_gene: TRBJ2-2; v_gene: TRBV7-3; abundance: many; d_gene: .; CDR3aa: CASSKSGPGELFF; CDR3nt: TGTGCCAGCAGCAAAAGCGGGCCCGGGGAGCTGTTTTTT
j_gene: TRBJ1-1; v_gene: TRBV7-2; abundance: many; d_gene: .; CDR3aa: CASSLEAGLNTEAFF; CDR3nt: TGTGCCAGCAGCTTAGAGGCGGGACTGAACACTGAAGCTTTCTTT
j_gene: TRBJ2-3; v_gene: TRBV27; abundance: few; d_gene: TRBD2; CDR3aa: CASSLSGRAEQYF; CDR3nt: TGTGCCAGCAGTTTAAGCGGGAGGGCCGAGCAGTATTTT
j_gene: TRBJ1-5; v_gene: TRBV5-5; abundance: many; d_gene: .; CDR3aa: CASSWEQNQPQHF; CDR3nt: TGTGCCAGCAGCTGGGAACAGAATCAGCCCCAGCATTTT
j_gene: TRBJ2-3; v_gene: TRBV7-3; abundance: many; d_gene: TRBD2; CDR3aa: CASSLMVGGGTDTQYF; CDR3nt: TGTGCCAGCAGCTTAATGGTTGGCGGGGGGACAGATACGCAGTATTTT
j_gene: TRBJ1-5; v_gene: TRBV19; abundance: many; d_gene: .; CDR3aa: CASSIDGVQGNNQPQHF; CDR3nt: TGTGCCAGTAGTATAGATGGGGTACAGGGTAACAATCAGCCCCAGCATTTT
j_gene: TRBJ1-2; v_gene: TRBV4-1; abundance: many; d_gene: TRBD1; CDR3aa: CASSQDRDSDPRSYTF; CDR3nt: TGCGCCAGCAGCCAAGATAGGGACAGCGACCCTCGAAGCTACACCTTC
j_gene: TRBJ2-7; v_gene: TRBV10-3; abundance: many; d_gene: .; CDR3aa: CAISESEIIQSSYEQYF; CDR3nt: TGTGCCATCAGTGAGTCGGAAATAATTCAAAGCTCCTACGAGCAGTACTTC
j_gene: TRBJ1-1; v_gene: TRBV7-3; abundance: many; d_gene: .; CDR3aa: CASSLSPRTEAFF; CDR3nt: TGTGCCAGCAGCTTATCCCCCCGCACTGAAGCTTTCTTT
j_gene: TRBJ2-7; v_gene: TRBV3-1; abundance: medium-sized; d_gene: TRBD1; CDR3aa: CASSQGGQGYEQYF; CDR3nt: TGTGCCAGCAGCCAAGGGGGACAGGGCTACGAGCAGTACTTC
j_gene: TRBJ1-4; v_gene: TRBV12-3/TRBV12-4; abundance: many; d_gene: TRBD1; CDR3aa: CASTPTGGAEKLFF; CDR3nt: TGTGCCAGCACCCCGACAGGGGGAGCGGAAAAACTGTTTTTT
j_gene: TRBJ2-1; v_gene: TRBV6-5; abundance: many; d_gene: TRBD2; CDR3aa: CASSHSGASYNEQFF; CDR3nt: TGTGCCAGCAGTCATAGCGGGGCCTCCTACAATGAGCAGTTCTTC
j_gene: TRBJ2-5; v_gene: TRBV7-2; abundance: many; d_gene: .; CDR3aa: CASSLQGLETQYF; CDR3nt: TGTGCCAGCAGCTTACAGGGGTTAGAGACCCAGTACTTC
j_gene: TRBJ1-1; v_gene: TRBV12-3/TRBV12-4; abundance: many; d_gene: TRBD1; CDR3aa: CASSFGQGKIVAFF; CDR3nt: TGTGCCAGCAGTTTTGGACAGGGTAAAATTGTGGCTTTCTTT
j_gene: TRBJ2-4; v_gene: TRBV20-1; abundance: many; d_gene: TRBD2; CDR3aa: CSARTSGSEVKNIQYF; CDR3nt: TGCAGTGCTCGGACTAGCGGGAGTGAAGTCAAAAACATTCAGTACTTC
j_gene: TRBJ2-7; v_gene: TRBV13; abundance: many; d_gene: .; CDR3aa: CASSQGLAEQYF; CDR3nt: TGTGCCAGCAGTCAAGGACTGGCCGAGCAGTACTTC
j_gene: TRBJ2-5; v_gene: TRBV5-6; abundance: many; d_gene: TRBD1; CDR3aa: CASSSPGTGPSHQETQYF; CDR3nt: TGTGCCAGCAGCTCCCCCGGGACAGGGCCCTCACATCAAGAGACCCAGTACTTC
j_gene: TRBJ2-1; v_gene: TRBV12-3/TRBV12-4; abundance: many; d_gene: TRBD2; CDR3aa: CASSLARGRGLNEQFF; CDR3nt: TGTGCCAGCAGTTTAGCGCGCGGGAGGGGGCTCAATGAGCAGTTCTTC
j_gene: TRBJ2-5; v_gene: TRBV7-8; abundance: many; d_gene: TRBD2; CDR3aa: CASSSVPGLAGVETQYF; CDR3nt: TGTGCCAGCAGCTCGGTCCCGGGACTAGCGGGAGTAGAGACCCAGTACTTC
j_gene: TRBJ1-1; v_gene: TRBV4-3; abundance: medium-sized; d_gene: TRBD1; CDR3aa: CASSVDRELPEAFF; CDR3nt: TGCGCCAGCAGTGTAGACAGGGAACTGCCTGAAGCTTTCTTT
j_gene: TRBJ2-1; v_gene: TRBV6-2/TRBV6-3; abundance: .; d_gene: .; CDR3aa: CASYKRGLRSSYNEQFF; CDR3nt: TGTGCCAGCTACAAACGGGGGCTGCGGAGCTCCTACAATGAGCAGTTCTTC
j_gene: TRBJ2-1; v_gene: TRBV7-2; abundance: many; d_gene: TRBD2; CDR3aa: CASSLGFRLASNEQFF; CDR3nt: TGTGCCAGCAGCTTAGGTTTCCGACTAGCTTCAAATGAGCAGTTCTTC
j_gene: TRBJ1-3; v_gene: TRBV7-9; abundance: many; d_gene: TRBD1; CDR3aa: CASSPTGNSGNTIYF; CDR3nt: TGTGCCAGCAGCCCGACAGGGAACTCTGGAAACACCATATATTTT
j_gene: TRBJ2-3; v_gene: TRBV5-1; abundance: many; d_gene: .; CDR3aa: CASSLGRTDTQYF; CDR3nt: TGCGCCAGCAGCTTGGGGCGCACAGATACGCAGTATTTT
j_gene: TRBJ1-1; v_gene: TRBV5-1; abundance: many; d_gene: .; CDR3aa: CASSSDVHTEAFF; CDR3nt: TGCGCCAGCAGCTCCGACGTCCACACTGAAGCTTTCTTT
j_gene: TRBJ2-7; v_gene: TRBV20-1; abundance: few; d_gene: TRBD1; CDR3aa: CSAPRGHEQYF; CDR3nt: TGCAGTGCTCCCAGGGGGCACGAGCAGTACTTC
j_gene: TRBJ1-1; v_gene: TRBV12-3/TRBV12-4; abundance: many; d_gene: .; CDR3aa: CASSKGRGSEAFF; CDR3nt: TGTGCCAGCAGCAAGGGGAGGGGCTCTGAAGCTTTCTTT
j_gene: TRBJ2-1; v_gene: TRBV7-2; abundance: few; d_gene: TRBD1; CDR3aa: CASSWARDRGRDEQFF; CDR3nt: TGTGCCAGCAGCTGGGCCCGGGACAGGGGGAGGGATGAGCAGTTCTTC
j_gene: TRBJ2-2; v_gene: TRBV5-6; abundance: few; d_gene: TRBD1; CDR3aa: CASSKTGDPNTGELFF; CDR3nt: TGTGCCAGCAGCAAAACAGGGGACCCGAACACCGGGGAGCTGTTTTTT
j_gene: TRBJ1-1; v_gene: TRBV9; abundance: many; d_gene: .; CDR3aa: CASSSQASNTEAFF; CDR3nt: TGTGCCAGCAGCTCACAGGCTTCGAACACTGAAGCTTTCTTT
j_gene: TRBJ2-2; v_gene: TRBV19; abundance: many; d_gene: .; CDR3aa: CASFGGALKNTGELFF; CDR3nt: TGTGCCAGTTTTGGCGGGGCACTGAAGAACACCGGGGAGCTGTTTTTT
j_gene: TRBJ1-2; v_gene: TRBV12-3/TRBV12-4; abundance: many; d_gene: .; CDR3aa: CASTRPGLQNYGYTF; CDR3nt: TGTGCCAGCACCCGACCGGGACTTCAGAACTATGGCTACACCTTC
j_gene: TRBJ2-5; v_gene: TRBV2; abundance: few; d_gene: .; CDR3aa: CASNRDTGQETQYF; CDR3nt: TGTGCCAGCAACCGGGACACCGGACAAGAGACCCAGTACTTC